The T cell receptor (beta chain) described here comes from a study of T cells in Graves' hyperthyroidism and ophthalmopathy. There were TCR beta CDR3 regions amplified from RNA transcripts. HTBI primers were employed in a first-round RT-PCR of the TCR CDR3. One entry per CDR3 protein, called by TCRdb with MiXCR from the multiplex PCR reads. This table has approximately 610,000 distinct CDR3 sequences, roughly 17% appearing once. From germline, CDR1 is ENHRY and CDR2 SYGVKD. The CDR3 totals 16 residues. The J segment lost 2 bases and the V segment lost 11 bases, leaving 15 bases of the junction unmatched.

The clonotype comes from a woman aged 18-29 years with Graves' hyperthyroidism. The sequenced material came from blood. The genes are TRBV10-3 and TRBJ1-1, with TRBD1 identical over 9 bases. CDR3 amino acids: CALSRKPGQGNTEAFF. CDR3 coding DNA: TGTGCCTTGTCCAGAAAACCGGGACAGGGTAACACTGAAGCTTTCTTT.